This T cell receptor beta chain was identified in a study of technical replicates of blood from a handful of donors. The CDR3 totals 13 residues. The V gene's germline CDR1 is GTSNPN and CDR2 SVGIG (reference sequence). Deletions cut 1 base from V and 2 bases from J, with 8 bases between. Repertoires were generated with immunoSEQ multiplex PCR, while TCRdb's copy carries only in-frame clones and drops some. The data contain approximately 73,000 clones, roughly 93% of them seen just once; the ten biggest clones take up over 0.2%. This clone is a singleton in its sample. V usage is TRBV30 and J usage is TRBJ1-2; D is unclear. The sequenced sample was T cells isolated from PBMCs. The clonotype comes from a human donor in good health. For the CDR3, the DNA is TGTGCCTGGAGTGGCTCGGGGAACTATGGCTACACCTTC. Translation: CAWSGSGNYGYTF.